The 32 T cell receptor beta chains below all came from one sample that was sequenced in a study of T cells in Graves' hyperthyroidism and ophthalmopathy. From RNA transcripts, TCR beta CDR3 regions were amplified. HTBI primers drove first-round RT-PCR of the TCR CDR3. Each CDR3 protein is one row after TCRdb ran MiXCR on the multiplex PCR reads. The sample includes more than 500,000 distinct CDR3 sequences, less than 15% of them seen just once. Sequencing used blood. The receptors derive from a middle-aged woman with Graves' hyperthyroidism.

This clonotype was counted ten times or more. The chain couples TRBV20-1 to TRBJ2-5, with 13 bases aligning to TRBD2. Germline lookup yields CDR1 DFQATT and CDR2 SNEGSKA (reference sequence). This CDR3 is built from 16 residues. V lost 6 bases to trimming and J lost 4 bases; unmatched junction nucleotides: 11. As DNA, the CDR3 is TGCAGTGCCCCGCTCGGACTAGCGGGAGTGGGAGAGACCCAGTACTTC. It yields the protein CSAPLGLAGVGETQYF.

This clonotype was found many times. V usage is TRBV3-1 and J usage is TRBJ1-1; D gene unclear. The CDR3 totals 12 residues. Trimming removed 4 bases from V and 6 bases from J, with 9 bases in between. The germline CDR1 and CDR2 sequences are LGHDT and YNNKEL (reference sequence). The CDR3 sequence is CASSLSSAEAFF. The CDR3 DNA reads TGTGCCAGCAGCCTCAGTTCCGCTGAAGCTTTCTTT.

The sample holds a few counts of this clonotype. The V call is TRBV27, the J call TRBJ2-2; the D is unclear. V lost 6 bases, J lost 6 bases, and 8 bases lay in between. Per germline, CDR1 MNHEY and CDR2 SMNVEV (reference sequence). The CDR3 has 12 amino acids. CDR3 amino acids: CASRVLSGELFF. The CDR3 DNA reads TGTGCCAGCAGAGTACTATCCGGGGAGCTGTTTTTT.

This clonotype has a count of ten or more. The genes are TRBV20-1 and TRBJ1-5; 8 bases line up with TRBD1. V was clipped by 3 bases and J by 4 bases; unmatched bases: 8. The CDR3 is 15 amino acids. Germline V gene sequence: CDR1 DFQATT, CDR2 SNEGSKA (reference sequence). The CDR3 protein is CSASPPGQGNQPQHF. In DNA form, the CDR3 reads TGCAGTGCTAGCCCTCCAGGACAGGGAAATCAGCCCCAGCATTTT.

This clonotype was observed many times. The chain combines TRBV19 with TRBJ2-7; 7 nucleotides match TRBD1. Trimming at V came to 5 bases and at J to 2 bases, leaving 6 bases not matched to a gene. Germline values: CDR1 LNHDA, CDR2 SQIVND (reference sequence). The CDR3 is 14 residues long. The CDR3 DNA reads TGTGCCAGTAGTTTCGGGACAGCGCCCTACGAGCAGTACTTC. Residues: CASSFGTAPYEQYF.

The table lists this clonotype with many counts. The J gene is TRBJ2-1, the V gene TRBV27; the D is unclear. Trimming shortened V by 5 bases and J by 0 bases, and 11 bases separated the two germline ends. The CDR3 length is 15 residues. CDR1 and CDR2 (germline): MNHEY, SMNVEV (reference sequence). Written as DNA, the CDR3 is TGTGCCAGCAGTATAACATGGAGCTCCTACAATGAGCAGTTCTTC. It is translated as CASSITWSSYNEQFF.

The chain recombines TRBV12-5 with TRBJ1-1; a weak D match, TRBD1 (5 bases). CDR3 length: 19 amino acids. Germline lookup yields CDR1 LGHNT and CDR2 FRNRAP. V lost 1 base, J lost 1 base, and 22 bases lay in between. This CDR3 is CASGLGWEAGLKPNTEAFF. CDR3 sequence (DNA): TGTGCTAGTGGTTTGGGGTGGGAGGCAGGGCTTAAACCGAACACTGAAGCTTTCTTT. Variable domain in full (rest from reference TRBV12-5 and TRBJ1-1): DARVTQTPRHKVTEMGQEVTMRCQPILGHNTVFWYRQTMMQGLELLAYFRNRAPLDDSGMPKDRFSAEMPDATLATLKIQPSEPRDSAVYFCASGLGWEAGLKPNTEAFFGQGTRLTVV.

This clonotype was detected many times. A junction boundary mismatches the germline segment, possibly from a read error. The chain carries TRBV5-1 and TRBJ2-4; unclear D gene. Per germline, CDR1 SGHRS and CDR2 YFSETQ. This CDR3 is built from 11 residues. CDR3 in DNA: TGCGCCTCCAAAGCCGAAAACATTCAGTACTTC. Encoded protein: CASKAENIQYF. Drawing the rest from reference TRBV5-1 and TRBJ2-4, the complete variable domain is KAGVTQTPRYLIKTRGQQVTLSCSPISGHRSVSWYQQTPGQGLQFLFEYFSETQRNKGNFPGRFSGRQFSNSRSEMNVSTLELGDSALYLCASKAENIQYFGAGTRLSVL.

Ten or more counts support this clonotype. The CDR3 reads CASSLSFTGDGYTF. Written as DNA, the CDR3 is TGTGCCAGCAGCCTTTCATTTACAGGGGACGGCTACACCTTC. The chain recombines TRBV4-2 with TRBJ1-2; 7 nucleotides line up with TRBD1. Germline CDR1 reads LGHNA; CDR2 reads YNFKEQ. The CDR3 totals 14 residues. Losses at the gene ends were 4 bases for V and 8 bases for J; bases not matched to a gene: 10.

This clonotype was detected once. The V and J genes are TRBV30 and TRBJ2-5, with a weak D call TRBD2 (7 bases). V gave up 5 bases and J gave up 5 bases, with 18 bases separating them. CDR3 length equals 14 residues. CDR1 is GTSNPN and CDR2 is SVGIG in the germline V gene (reference sequence). CDR3 bases: TGTGCCTGGTCCGTGGGGGGGCCGATCGAGACCCAGTACTTC. Its protein product is CAWSVGGPIETQYF.

Many counts were recorded for this clonotype. An end of the junction differs from the germline gene, which may be a read error. V and J are TRBV5-1 and TRBJ2-5; D not certain. CDR3 length: 13 amino acids. Germline lookup yields CDR1 SGHRS and CDR2 YFSETQ. This chain's CDR3 is CASSLDGEKTQYF. CDR3 bases: TGCGCCAGCAGTTTGGACGGAGAGAAGACCCAGTACTTC.

This clonotype has only a few counts. The rearrangement links TRBV6-1 to TRBJ1-5; no clear D gene. The V gene lost 1 base and the J gene lost 6 bases, with 13 bases spanning the gap. Germline-derived CDR1 and CDR2 are MNHNS and SASEGT. This CDR3 is 15 amino acids long. The CDR3 loop is CASSEGSGSGQPQHF. The DNA of the CDR3 is TGTGCCAGCAGTGAAGGGTCGGGTAGCGGTCAGCCCCAGCATTTT.

This clonotype was seen at least ten times. J is TRBJ2-1 and V is TRBV7-2, with 9 bases fitting TRBD2. This CDR3 has 15 amino acids. Germline loops: CDR1 SGHTA, CDR2 FQGNSA. Trimming cost V 4 bases and J 8 bases; bases outside gene matches: 9. As DNA, the CDR3 is TGTGCCAGCAGCTCCGTAGCGGGAGTGAGCTATGAGCAGTTCTTC. Encoded protein: CASSSVAGVSYEQFF.

Only a few counts were recorded for this clonotype. The chain carries TRBV7-9 and TRBJ2-5; TRBD1 is a possible D gene (5 bases). Per germline, CDR1 SEHNR and CDR2 FQNEAQ (reference sequence). Trimming took off 8 bases at V and 5 bases at J, with 15 bases between the two ends. The CDR3 spans 13 residues. CDR3 in amino acids: CASVRGFLETQYF. The DNA for the CDR3 is TGTGCCAGCGTTAGGGGTTTTCTCGAGACCCAGTACTTC.

In its sample, this clonotype was seen many times. The chain joins TRBV7-2 to TRBJ2-7; 10 nucleotides line up with TRBD2. The germline CDR1 and CDR2 sequences are SGHTA and FQGNSA. J gave up 3 bases and V 4 bases, and 3 bases lay outside the gene matches. The CDR3 is 14 residues long. CDR3 DNA: TGTGCCAGCAGCTCCGGGACTAGCGACTACGAGCAGTACTTC. Translation gives CASSSGTSDYEQYF.

The rearrangement uses TRBV5-1 and TRBJ2-5; possible D gene TRBD2, 7 bases. V lost 2 bases and J lost 5, with 13 bases in between. CDR1 is SGHRS, CDR2 YFSETQ, per germline. The CDR3 sequence is 14 residues long. The CDR3 is CASSFAGEGETQYF. In nucleotides, the CDR3 is TGCGCCAGCAGCTTTGCAGGGGAGGGCGAGACCCAGTACTTC.

This clonotype was detected ten times or more. V and J are TRBV30 and TRBJ1-5; 7 bases align to TRBD1. The V gene's germline CDR1 is GTSNPN and CDR2 SVGIG (reference sequence). Germline trimming cut 3 bases from V and 7 bases from J; bases unmatched to any gene: 9. This CDR3 comprises 14 residues. CDR3: CAWRGSGGGQPQHF. The CDR3 nucleotides are TGTGCCTGGAGAGGATCAGGGGGTGGCCAGCCCCAGCATTTT. Combining the CDR3 with reference TRBV30 and TRBJ1-5 gives the whole variable domain SQTIHQWPATLVQPVGSPLSLECTVEGTSNPNLYWYRQAAGRGLQLLFYSVGIGQISSEVPQNLSASRPQDRQFILSSKKLLLSDSGFYLCAWRGSGGGQPQHFGDGTRLSIL.

This clonotype occurred a few times. The chain has TRBV7-9 and TRBJ1-2; D is unclear. CDR1 and CDR2 from the germline V gene are SEHNR and FQNEAQ (reference sequence). Trimming took off 2 bases at V and 5 bases at J, with 15 bases between the two ends. The CDR3 loop spans 15 amino acids. The CDR3 DNA is TGTGCCAGCAGCTTAAAGACATCGACCTCGTATGGCTACACCTTC. Translating it yields CASSLKTSTSYGYTF.

The V and J genes are TRBV6-6 and TRBJ2-7; D is perhaps TRBD2 (6 bases). From germline, CDR1 is MNHNY and CDR2 SVGAGI (reference sequence). V lost 2 bases to trimming and J lost 1 base, with 15 bases between them. This CDR3 is 16 amino acids long. As DNA, the CDR3 is TGTGCCAGCAGTTACCTACTGCGGGACGGGTCCTACGAGCAGTACTTC. Its protein is CASSYLLRDGSYEQYF.

This clonotype came up many times. The chain joins TRBV28 to TRBJ2-1; weak D call: TRBD2 (6 bases). The germline gives CDR1 MDHEN, CDR2 SYDVKM. The V end was cut by 6 bases, the J end by 4 bases, with 16 bases between. The CDR3 totals 15 residues. CDR3: CASSPGGGDYNEQFF. The CDR3 DNA sequence: TGTGCCAGCAGCCCCGGGGGTGGGGATTACAATGAGCAGTTCTTC.

This clonotype has at least ten counts. This CDR3 reads CSAQEGRTEAFF. CDR3 sequence (DNA): TGCAGCGCCCAAGAGGGTAGGACTGAAGCTTTCTTT. The rearrangement links TRBV29-1 to TRBJ1-1, with D unresolved. This CDR3 is built from 12 residues. Germline V lookup: CDR1 SQVTM, CDR2 ANQGSEA. V gave up 7 bases and J gave up 5 bases, with 14 bases separating them.

This clonotype came up many times. The chain has TRBV5-4 and TRBJ2-1; TRBD1 or TRBD2 may be the D gene (5 bases each). Germline CDR1 and CDR2: SGHNT and YYREEE (reference sequence). V was clipped by 5 bases and J by 7 bases, with 16 bases between them. The CDR3 extends over 14 amino acids. CDR3: CASRAWGGLNEQFF. As DNA, the CDR3 is TGTGCCAGCAGGGCGTGGGGCGGGCTAAATGAGCAGTTCTTC. The entire variable domain, with the rest obtained from reference TRBV5-4 and TRBJ2-1, is as follows: ETGVTQSPTHLIKTRGQQVTLRCSSQSGHNTVSWYQQALGQGPQFIFQYYREEENGRGNFPPRFSGLQFPNYSSELNVNALELDDSALYLCASRAWGGLNEQFFGPGTRLTVL.

This clonotype has at least ten counts. This chain connects TRBV5-1 to TRBJ1-1, with D possibly being TRBD1 (5 bases). The V gene lost 9 bases and the J gene lost 0 bases, with 12 bases spanning the gap. Germline lookup yields CDR1 SGHRS and CDR2 YFSETQ. The CDR3 loop spans 13 amino acids. This CDR3 reads CATRDEVNTEAFF. The CDR3 nucleotides read TGCGCCACCCGGGACGAGGTGAACACTGAAGCTTTCTTT.

In this sample, this clonotype turned up many times. This rearrangement joins TRBV27 to TRBJ2-3, with no clear D. There are 12 residues in the CDR3. Germline V lookup: CDR1 MNHEY, CDR2 SMNVEV (reference sequence). Between the trimmed V and J ends, which lost 7 bases and 6 bases, there was a span of 11 bases. DNA of the CDR3: TGTGCCAGCACCACAAGTGGGGATACGCAGTATTTT. This sequence encodes CASTTSGDTQYF.

This clonotype has more than one count but fewer than ten. The J gene is TRBJ2-2, the V gene TRBV20-1; 9 nucleotides match TRBD2. Germline CDR1 and CDR2: DFQATT and SNEGSKA (reference sequence). The CDR3 length is 16 residues. The trim removed 3 bases at V and 2 bases at J, leaving 7 bases unmatched. The CDR3 sequence is CSARTAGGPNTGELFF. As DNA, the CDR3 is TGCAGTGCTAGGACGGCGGGAGGGCCCAACACCGGGGAGCTGTTTTTT.

This chain links TRBV27 with TRBJ2-3; 7 bases fit TRBD2. The CDR3 runs 16 residues. Trimming took 8 bases from V and 2 from J; bases not matched to a gene: 13. The germline V gene has CDR1 MNHEY and CDR2 SMNVEV (reference sequence). CDR3 protein: CASAFWGRAVTDTQYF. For the CDR3, the DNA is TGTGCCAGCGCGTTTTGGGGGAGGGCCGTCACAGATACGCAGTATTTT.

This clonotype was detected a few times. The chain links TRBV10-3 to TRBJ2-1, with 11 nucleotides matching TRBD2. The CDR3 has 14 residues. Germline V lookup: CDR1 ENHRY, CDR2 SYGVKD. V gave up 7 bases and J gave up 5 bases; unmatched junction bases: 4. The CDR3 loop reads CAINPSGGHNEQFF. The DNA for the CDR3 is TGTGCCATCAACCCTAGCGGGGGGCACAATGAGCAGTTCTTC.

This clonotype was counted ten times or more. The chain links TRBV13 to TRBJ1-2; D is possibly TRBD1 (5 bases). V was trimmed by 5 bases and J by 4 bases, leaving 17 bases between them. CDR3 size: 15 residues. The V gene's germline CDR1 is PRHDT and CDR2 FYEKMQ (reference sequence). CDR3 loop: CASSRPTEPVYGYTF. The CDR3 DNA is TGTGCCAGCAGCCGCCCGACAGAGCCCGTCTATGGCTACACCTTC.

This clonotype showed up just a few times. The chain joins TRBV7-3 to TRBJ1-1; D is uncertain. Germline V CDR1 and CDR2: SGHTA, FQGTGA. The CDR3 sequence is 13 residues long. V was trimmed by 8 bases and J by 1 base, leaving 11 bases between them. The CDR3 sequence is CASGADWNTEAFF. Here the CDR3 DNA reads TGTGCCAGCGGCGCCGACTGGAACACTGAAGCTTTCTTT.

This clonotype was seen at least ten times. This chain joins TRBV28 and TRBJ1-2; 7 positions agree with TRBD1. The CDR3 covers 14 residues. Looked up from germline, CDR1 is MDHEN and CDR2 is SYDVKM. The trim removed 2 bases at V and 2 bases at J, leaving 2 bases unmatched. CDR3 sequence (DNA): TGTGCCAGCAGTTTAGGCAGGGGGAACTATGGCTACACCTTC. Amino acid sequence: CASSLGRGNYGYTF.

This clonotype was recorded at least ten times. The chain recombines TRBV9 with TRBJ2-3, with 7 bases matching TRBD2. CDR1 and CDR2 from the germline V gene are SGDLS and YYNGEE. CDR3 length: 15 residues. Trimming took 2 bases from V and 5 from J; bases not matched to a gene: 8. The CDR3 nucleotides read TGTGCCAGCAGCGTTCCCGGGACTACTGGAGATACGCAGTATTTT. As protein: CASSVPGTTGDTQYF.

This clonotype was observed at least ten times. The rearrangement joins TRBV2 to TRBJ1-1, with TRBD1 identical over 10 bases. This CDR3 contains 14 residues. Germline CDR1 SNHLY, CDR2 FYNNEI. J was trimmed by 4 bases and V by 7 bases; bases with no gene match: 6. DNA for the CDR3: TGTGCCAGCATTTGGACAGGGGGGATCACTGAAGCTTTCTTT. Its protein is CASIWTGGITEAFF.